This TCR beta chain was identified in a study of cytomegalovirus exposure and HLA in healthy donors (dated by TCRdb to 2016 to 2017). Regarding the research as a whole: According to an earlier analysis of several hundred of the donors, 200 million or so T cells yielded some 120 million unique TCR beta sequences and around 300 Gb of sequence data. An early release that covered around 590 HLA-typed donors contained around 300 gigabases of sequencing data and around 85 million unique TCR sequences. The genetic ancestry cluster associated with self-reported Caucasian donors included roughly 84% of the approximately 410 genotyped donors. The study aimed to test whether signatures of past pathogen exposure could be identified by cataloging public T cell receptors. The study profiled the T cell repertoires of under 700 subjects by immunosequencing and related them to cytomegalovirus serostatus. Besides the first cohort of about 730 subjects, a separate validation cohort made up of around 120 different subjects was used. The study combined high-throughput TCR immunosequencing, statistical association of individual TCRs with disease status, and machine learning to predict cytomegalovirus infection status. A later analysis re-analyzed previously published TCR beta repertoires from 660 or so donors and added high-resolution HLA genotyping to study TCR occurrence patterns. The later analysis used no new phenotypic data to find candidate immune exposures, relying instead on TCR beta sequences and their occurrence across donors. In an earlier analysis of 500 to 650 of the donors, high-throughput TCR beta sequencing was used to judge whether each TCR beta V gene segment behaved as functional or pseudogenic. Alongside the repertoire data, information on donor age, sex, ethnicity and CMV serostatus was compiled. A later genetic analysis took genome-wide SNP genotypes for about 55% of the 666 donors and used that subset as a discovery cohort. All discovery cohort repertoires had been generated on a single sequencing platform. Class I and class II HLA loci were covered by the typing at four-digit resolution. The number of typed donors differed by locus: about 629-630 for A, B, C, DRB1 and DQB1; 500 to 550 for DQA1; 606 for DPA1; and around 470 for DPB1. Several DR-DQ haplotypes were handled as single units for association and clustering, since linkage in the cohort was strong. Among 300 to 500 genotyped donors of the cohort, an average of approximately 240,000 unique TCR beta nucleotide sequences was sequenced per donor, of which about 19% were non-productive.

Libraries were prepared through the immunoSEQ multiplex PCR assay. For the multiplex PCR, a mixture combining 60 forward primers for TCR Vbeta segments and 13 reverse primers for TCR Jbeta segments was used. The CDR3 region of rearranged TCR beta genes was amplified from genomic DNA with a multiplex PCR assay. Amplified TCR beta libraries were sequenced as 87-base-pair reads on the Illumina HiSeq System. As for the original processing: Across the roughly 600 repertoires, a later analysis counted approximately 75 million unique TCR beta chains, roughly 11 million of which were shared by at least two donors. Raw reads were error-corrected and collapsed into unique sequences by a nearest-neighbor algorithm in which closely related sequences were merged to remove PCR and sequencing errors. Alignment of CDR3 sequences to IMGT reference sequences was used to assign V, D and J gene segments. Each retained sequence needed at least a six-nucleotide match to both a V gene segment and a J gene segment. Rearrangements were called productive when the CDR3 lacked stop codons and stayed in frame with V and J; all others were non-productive. CDR3 was defined by IMGT convention, running from the second conserved V-encoded cysteine to the conserved J-encoded phenylalanine. The earlier analysis of about 590 of the donors excluded sequences that lacked an unambiguous match to a single V gene segment. In an earlier analysis of approximately 590 of the donors, V segments were called functional above 56.7% productive rearrangements and were called segregating when the between-donor standard deviation exceeded 5%. A statistical classification framework was built for diagnosing cytomegalovirus status from the catalog of TCR beta chain sequences. In a later analysis, TCR nucleotide sequences were compared against IMGT/GENE-DB human TR gene sequences so that V and J genes could be assigned. The TCRdist pipeline was used in a later analysis to assign CDR3 sequences and most-parsimonious VDJ recombination scenarios. A later analysis defined each TCR beta chain by its CDR3 amino acid sequence plus V-gene family, and excluded reads lacking a unique V-gene family. To address suspected cross-contamination and a sequencing artifact, a later analysis removed a few hundred highly shared, low-generation-probability nucleotide sequences. For each public chain, a later analysis derived a clonal expansion index from normalized ranks of inferred template counts within each repertoire. A later analysis computed generation probabilities with a VDJ recombination model fitted to out-of-frame rearrangements, and checked the results against IGoR. A later analysis scored TCR-TCR, TCR-HLA and TCR-CMV co-occurrence with hypergeometric tests, applying a repertoire-size bias correction to TCR pairs. To estimate false discovery rates, a later analysis permuted the HLA or CMV assignments 20 times. In a later analysis, co-occurring TCRs were grouped using DBSCAN, and TCRdist sequence similarity was added for clustering within HLA-allele-positive subsets. Repertoires with fewer than 30,000 or more than 120,000 public chains, plus five repertoires with anomalous nucleotide sharing, were excluded from co-occurrence clustering. TCRdb's version of the immuneACCESS table is confined to in-frame rearrangements and falls short of the full clone set. An unresolved V gene accounts for under half of the shortfall where checked; the remainder is of unknown origin. V and J calls and clone size are those listed in that table; D and trimming were worked out from the DNA. Within this sample are over 55,000 clones, with around three quarters of them counted one time only. Approximately 4.2% of the sample rests with the top ten.

The cohort was made up of 666 healthy bone marrow donors. Cohort members were all nominally healthy when sampled, although unrecorded immune exposures were likely present. The donor tested CMV seronegative and was one of the 352 seronegative cohort members. Each donor provided a peripheral blood sample, and peripheral blood mononuclear cells were used for TCR beta sequencing. Genomic DNA extraction from the blood cell samples was performed with the Qiagen DNeasy Blood Extraction Kit. In the case of this clone: Its antigen is unknown. The record has no base qualities; no much larger clone is one base away.

Beyond this particular receptor, the publication reports: Most TCR sequences were seen in very few donors, while some public TCRs were found in many individuals. A further reported finding was that TCR beta sequences accurately predicted the HLA-A and HLA-B alleles for most subjects in the first cohort. Linkage disequilibrium might explain the correlated functional status among segregating V segments, but an unknown experimental factor could not be ruled out. The authors suggested that the approach could potentially be generalized to other disease states and immunological phenotypes. In both the original and validation cohorts, the classifier was reported to diagnose cytomegalovirus status with high specificity and sensitivity. According to a later analysis, most CMV-associated TCR beta chains appeared to be HLA-restricted, and the HLA associations seemed to be driven largely by CMV exposure. When HLA alleles, especially DR and DQ, strongly co-occurred, attributing TCR associations to individual alleles was difficult. A cluster of highly shared sequence variants was judged likely to represent a technical artifact of the sequencing pipeline. A later analysis found that TCR association rates varied across HLA loci, with DRB1 alleles showing the most associated TCRs and HLA-C alleles the fewest. Some 16 rarely observed V segments, including chromosome 9 orphons, were excluded from the earlier analysis of almost 600 of the donors because counts were too low. In this cohort, only TCR beta chains were sequenced, and detectable features were limited by the absence of alpha or paired-chain data. For the cohort, immune exposure information was limited to CMV serostatus. Several of the top co-occurrence clusters appeared to be linked to parvovirus B19, influenza, CMV and Epstein-Barr virus, according to a later analysis. A total of fewer than 200 TCR beta chains were listed by the study as associated with cytomegalovirus. Specific HLA alleles were associated with 16,951 TCR beta sequences at a false discovery rate of 0.05 in a later analysis. An association between a missense DCLRE1C variant and V-gene and J-gene trimming of TCR beta chains was found in a later genetic analysis and replicated in an independent cohort. In vitro tests confirmed that three of the cytomegalovirus-associated TCR beta chains recognize cytomegalovirus antigens. Some IMGT-functional V segments, including TRBV6-2 and TRBV6-3, could not be told apart with the 87-base-pair reads, so those segments were excluded. Compared with equally common non-associated chains, HLA-associated TCR beta chains in a later analysis were more clonally expanded and had lower generation probabilities. A later genetic analysis reported fewer N-insertions in productive TCRs among donors in an Asian-associated ancestry cluster than the roughly 670-donor mean. An earlier analysis of 450 to 750 of the donors showed that most TCR beta V segments appeared in productive rearrangements either about 87% or about 30% of the time, which broadly matched IMGT annotations. Because HLA typing was unavailable for some donors at each locus, only the typed subset was used in association tests. The presence/absence analyses assumed that sequencing depth was roughly uniform across donors, and that assumption may not be true.

The CDR3 holds 10 amino acids from the cysteine to the phenylalanine. The only DNA kept is the CDR3, 30 bases in frame from the first base. The junction shows trimming of 8 bases on V and 3 bases on J, plus 5 bases between the germline ends. From a lookup of the germline V gene, CDR1 and CDR2 are MNHEY and SVGAGI. The clonotype originates from a woman in her 30s in good health and CMV-seronegative. The sequenced sample consisted of PBMCs. This chain is built from TRBV6-5 and TRBJ2-7; no confident D gene assignment can be made. The DNA is TGTGCCAGCCAACTCTACGAGCAGTACTTC. It translates as CASQLYEQYF.